Listed here is a single T cell receptor beta chain. Methods used by the authors: Researchers report that nucleated cell counts were estimated from reference gene primer amplification. Libraries were prepared by immunoSEQ multiplex PCR; TCRdb keeps only in-frame clonotypes and omits some of them. V and J calls and clone size follow that table, whereas D and trimming were derived from the DNA. The sample holds about 180,000 clones; 86% are singletons and the top ten take under 9.5%. Germline-derived CDR1 and CDR2 are MNHNS and SASEGT. Trimming cost V 2 bases and J 4 bases, with 20 bases left between them. The CDR3 is 17 residues long. The sample comes from a study of blood T cell repertoires in COVID-19. For the study at large: COVID-19 samples, acute and convalescent, were from the United States, Italy and Spain. The analysed material was cDNA or gDNA that came from T cells, B-cell-depleted T cells, or PBMCs.

Sequencing input: peripheral blood. V usage is TRBV6-1 and J usage is TRBJ1-1; no definite D call. This receptor was taken from a man aged 45-65 years with active or convalescent COVID-19. The CDR3 here is CASSEFFHNSPPTEAFF. The DNA for the CDR3 is TGTGCCAGCAGTGAATTTTTCCACAATTCGCCCCCCACTGAAGCTTTCTTT.